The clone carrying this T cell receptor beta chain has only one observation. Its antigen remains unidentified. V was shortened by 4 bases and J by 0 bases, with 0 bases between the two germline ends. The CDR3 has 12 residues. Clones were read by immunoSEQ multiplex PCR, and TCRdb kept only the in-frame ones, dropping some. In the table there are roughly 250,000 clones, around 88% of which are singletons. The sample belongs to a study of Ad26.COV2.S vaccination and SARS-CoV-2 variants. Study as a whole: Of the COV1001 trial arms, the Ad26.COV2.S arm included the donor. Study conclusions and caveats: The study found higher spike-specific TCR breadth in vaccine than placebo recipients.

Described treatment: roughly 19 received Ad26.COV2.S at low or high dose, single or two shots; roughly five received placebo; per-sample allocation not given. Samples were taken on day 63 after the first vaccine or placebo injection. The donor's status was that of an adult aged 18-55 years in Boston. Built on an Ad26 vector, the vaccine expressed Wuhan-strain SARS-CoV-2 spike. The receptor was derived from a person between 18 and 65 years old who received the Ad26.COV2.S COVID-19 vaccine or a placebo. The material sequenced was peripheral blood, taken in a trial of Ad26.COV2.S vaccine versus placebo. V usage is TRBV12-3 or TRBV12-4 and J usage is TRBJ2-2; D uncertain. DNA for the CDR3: TGTGCCAGCAGTTCGAACACCGGGGAGCTGTTTTTT. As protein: CASSSNTGELFF.